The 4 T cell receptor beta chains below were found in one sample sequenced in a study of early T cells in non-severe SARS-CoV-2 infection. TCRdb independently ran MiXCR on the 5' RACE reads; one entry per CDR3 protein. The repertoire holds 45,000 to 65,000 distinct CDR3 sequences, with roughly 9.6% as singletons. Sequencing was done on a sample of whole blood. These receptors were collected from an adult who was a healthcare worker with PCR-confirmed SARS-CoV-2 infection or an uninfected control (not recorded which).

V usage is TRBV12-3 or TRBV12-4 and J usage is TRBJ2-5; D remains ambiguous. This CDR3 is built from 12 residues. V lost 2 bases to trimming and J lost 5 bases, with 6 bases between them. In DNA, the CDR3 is TGTGCCAGCAGTTTAAATACGGAGACCCAGTACTTC. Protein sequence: CASSLNTETQYF.

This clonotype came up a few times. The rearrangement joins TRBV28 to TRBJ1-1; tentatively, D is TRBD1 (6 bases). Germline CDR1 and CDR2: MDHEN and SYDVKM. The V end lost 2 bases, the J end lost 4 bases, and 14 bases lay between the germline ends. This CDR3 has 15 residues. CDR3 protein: CASSLVPGATTEAFF. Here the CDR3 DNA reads TGTGCCAGCAGTTTAGTGCCAGGGGCAACCACTGAAGCTTTCTTT. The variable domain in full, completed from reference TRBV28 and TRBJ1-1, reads DVKVTQSSRYLVKRTGEKVFLECVQDMDHENMFWYRQDPGLGLRLIYFSYDVKMKEKGDIPEGYSVSREKKERFSLILESASTNQTSMYLCASSLVPGATTEAFFGQGTRLTVV.

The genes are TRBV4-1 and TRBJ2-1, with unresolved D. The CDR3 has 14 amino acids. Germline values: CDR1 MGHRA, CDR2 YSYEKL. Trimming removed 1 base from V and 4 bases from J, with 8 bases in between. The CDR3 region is CASSQVLGYNEQFF. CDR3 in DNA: TGCGCCAGCAGCCAAGTTCTGGGGTACAATGAGCAGTTCTTC.

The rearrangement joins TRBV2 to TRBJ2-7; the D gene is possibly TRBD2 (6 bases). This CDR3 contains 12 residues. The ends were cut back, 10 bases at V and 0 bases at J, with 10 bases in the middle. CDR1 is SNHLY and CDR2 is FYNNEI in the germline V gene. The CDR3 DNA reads TGTGCCACCGGGGGACCCTCCTACGAGCAGTACTTC. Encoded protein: CATGGPSYEQYF.